These 19 T cell receptor beta chains were all obtained from the same sample, sequenced in a study of T cells and Merkel cell carcinoma outcomes. Sequencing was performed with immunoSEQ multiplex PCR; in TCRdb, only in-frame clones are kept and a portion is missing. The table shows about 1,500 clones, with 86% occurring only once. The sequencing sample was made of tumor tissue from Merkel cell carcinoma. The receptor source for this set is a human donor with Merkel cell carcinoma.

This chain links TRBV27 with TRBJ2-2; D unclear. The CDR3 is 16 residues long. The V gene's germline CDR1 is MNHEY and CDR2 SMNVEV (reference sequence). Trimming cost V 2 bases and J 0 bases, with 10 bases left between them. Here the CDR3 DNA reads TGTGCCAGCAGTTTAACGAGGAGTTCGAACACCGGGGAGCTGTTTTTT. This sequence encodes CASSLTRSSNTGELFF.

J is TRBJ1-1 and V is TRBV5-1, with D possibly being TRBD1 (5 bases). This CDR3 region has 14 residues. Germline CDR1 and CDR2: SGHRS and YFSETQ. V shed 0 bases and J shed 4 bases, with 10 bases lying between them. The CDR3 protein is CASSLVWGSTEAFF. The CDR3 region has the DNA TGCGCCAGCAGCTTGGTGTGGGGGTCCACTGAAGCTTTCTTT.

V is TRBV2 and J is TRBJ1-1; D may be TRBD1 (6 bases). Germline CDR1 and CDR2: SNHLY and FYNNEI. With 4 bases removed from V and 7 bases from J, the gap between germline ends came to 19 bases. The CDR3 runs to 15 residues. For the CDR3, the DNA is TGTGCCAGCAGTGGAAACAGGGTTGTGTTAAGTGAAGCTTTCTTT. Translation: CASSGNRVVLSEAFF.

This chain connects TRBV11-2 to TRBJ1-1, with TRBD1 as a possible D gene (6 bases). There are 15 residues in the CDR3. Germline V gene sequence: CDR1 SGHAT, CDR2 FQNNGV. Trimming cost V 5 bases and J 6 bases, with 19 bases left between them. The CDR3 is CASSKDRSMDPEAFF. The CDR3 DNA is TGTGCCAGCAGCAAAGACAGGAGTATGGACCCTGAAGCTTTCTTT.

The V call is TRBV2, the J call TRBJ2-7, with TRBD1 as a possible D gene (5 bases). The germline V and J ends were trimmed by 3 bases and 3 bases, with 6 bases remaining between them. This CDR3 contains 12 residues. The V gene's germline CDR1 is SNHLY and CDR2 FYNNEI. CDR3 in amino acids: CASSDRDYEQYF. In DNA form, the CDR3 reads TGTGCCAGCAGTGACAGGGACTACGAGCAGTACTTC.

The chain uses TRBV5-1 and TRBJ1-1; no clear D. Germline CDR1 is SGHRS and CDR2 is YFSETQ. Trimming removed 1 base at V and 3 bases at J, with 10 bases between. This CDR3 is 14 amino acids long. The CDR3 bases are TGCGCCAGCAGCTTGATTGGGGAATACACTGAAGCTTTCTTT. Amino acid sequence: CASSLIGEYTEAFF.

This clone was seen more than once but under ten times. This chain uses TRBV16 with TRBJ2-7; a weak D match, TRBD2 (6 bases). The CDR3 is made up of 13 amino acids. The V end lost 1 base, the J end lost 7 bases, and 11 bases lay between the germline ends. The V gene's germline CDR1 is KGHSY and CDR2 FQNENV. CDR3 residues: CASSQYQGGEQYF. For the CDR3, the DNA is TGTGCCAGCAGCCAATATCAGGGAGGAGAGCAGTACTTC.

J is TRBJ2-3 and V is TRBV6-1; D might be TRBD1 (6 bases). Germline V gene lookup returns CDR1 MNHNS and CDR2 SASEGT. Trimming left V 0 bases short and J 7 bases short, with 8 bases between. CDR3 length: 13 residues. CDR3: CASSEARGYTQYF. As DNA, the CDR3 is TGTGCCAGCAGTGAAGCGAGGGGGTATACGCAGTATTTT.

This chain connects TRBV5-1 to TRBJ2-7; 7 bases fit TRBD1. V dropped 4 bases and J dropped 2; count of bases not matched to a gene: 3. Germline-derived CDR1 and CDR2 are SGHRS and YFSETQ. The CDR3 contains 13 residues. The CDR3 region is CASSPTGTYEQYF. The CDR3 region has the DNA TGCGCCAGCAGCCCGACAGGGACCTACGAGCAGTACTTC.

The gene calls are TRBV7-8 and TRBJ2-2; 7 bases are shared with TRBD1. CDR1 is SGHVS and CDR2 is FQNEAQ in the germline V gene. Unmatched junction bases numbered 5, after V lost 6 bases and J lost 1 base. The CDR3 covers 15 residues. The CDR3 sequence: CASRDRTGNTGELFF. The CDR3 DNA sequence: TGTGCCAGCAGAGATCGGACAGGGAACACCGGGGAGCTGTTTTTT.

The chain employs TRBV10-2 and TRBJ2-3; D unresolved. Trimming stripped 4 bases from V and 6 bases from J, with 5 bases between. The CDR3 extends over 11 amino acids. Germline V gene lookup returns CDR1 WSHSY and CDR2 SAAADI. CDR3 protein: CASSAVDTQYF. The DNA for the CDR3 is TGCGCCAGCAGTGCGGTGGATACGCAGTATTTT.

This sequence joins TRBV7-2 and TRBJ2-5, with D possibly matching TRBD1 (5 bases). V gave up 5 bases and J gave up 1 base, with 8 bases separating them. This CDR3 has 13 amino acids. Germline V gives CDR1 SGHTA, CDR2 FQGNSA. CDR3 bases: TGTGCCAGCAGCCGAGACAGCCAAGAGACCCAGTACTTC. It encodes CASSRDSQETQYF.

This clone was counted a few times. The sample holds other DNA sequences that translate to the same CDR3. V and J are TRBV11-2 and TRBJ2-7, with 9 bases fitting TRBD2. CDR3 length equals 14 residues. Germline V lookup: CDR1 SGHAT, CDR2 FQNNGV. V lost 5 bases and J lost 2; bases outside the gene matches: 4. The CDR3 protein is CASSASGATYEQYF. For the CDR3, the DNA is TGTGCCAGCAGCGCTAGCGGGGCGACCTACGAGCAGTACTTC.

By sample share, this clone is hyperexpanded (1% or more). The CDR3 here is CASSTTGDSNQPQHF. As DNA, the CDR3 is TGCGCCAGCAGCACGACAGGGGATAGCAATCAGCCCCAGCATTTT. This sequence joins TRBV5-1 and TRBJ1-5; TRBD1 agrees at 8 bases. Germline CDR1 SGHRS, CDR2 YFSETQ. Trimming cost V 4 bases and J 0 bases; bases outside gene matches: 3. This CDR3 contains 15 residues.

The chain links TRBV19 to TRBJ1-1; D call uncertain. V lost 4 bases, J lost 8 bases, and 11 bases lay in between. The CDR3 runs to 12 residues. Germline values: CDR1 LNHDA, CDR2 SQIVND (reference sequence). This CDR3 reads CASSTRTGEAFF. The CDR3 coding sequence is TGTGCCAGTAGTACAAGGACGGGGGAAGCTTTCTTT.

The rearrangement links TRBV7-9 to TRBJ1-1; D is uncertain. V lost 5 bases and J 5 bases, leaving 12 bases between the germline ends. The CDR3 is 13 residues long. Germline values: CDR1 SEHNR, CDR2 FQNEAQ (reference sequence). The CDR3 region is CASSAGGVTEAFF. The CDR3 DNA is TGTGCCAGCAGCGCGGGCGGGGTAACTGAAGCTTTCTTT.

In its sample, this clone was seen a few times. The chain employs TRBV5-4 and TRBJ1-3; TRBD1 is a possible D gene (5 bases). The CDR3 covers 17 residues. V was trimmed by 0 bases and J by 2 bases, leaving 15 bases between them. CDR1 is SGHNT and CDR2 is YYREEE in the germline V gene (reference sequence). The CDR3 nucleotides read TGTGCCAGCAGCTTGGACCGTGCCAGGGCGGCTGGAAACACCATATATTTT. Protein product: CASSLDRARAAGNTIYF.

The chain links TRBV5-6 to TRBJ1-2; D is undetermined. The CDR3 has 15 residues. V lost 0 bases and J lost 4, with 13 bases in between. Germline CDR1 is SGHDT and CDR2 is YYEEEE. CDR3 bases: TGTGCCAGCAGCTTGGTGAACTCAATGGCCTATGGCTACACCTTC. Protein: CASSLVNSMAYGYTF.

The CDR3 spells CASSSAGQETQYF. The CDR3 DNA sequence: TGTGCCAGCAGTTCGGCCGGCCAAGAGACCCAGTACTTC. This sequence joins TRBV6-6 and TRBJ2-5; no clear D. Germline V CDR1 and CDR2: MNHNY, SVGAGI (reference sequence). The length of the CDR3 is 13 residues. The ends were cut back, 4 bases at V and 1 base at J, with 7 bases in the middle.